This T cell receptor beta chain was recovered during a study of post-analysis software for immune sequencing data. With respect to this clonotype: The antigen is undetermined.

Germline CDR1 SGHRS, CDR2 YFSETQ. The CDR3 loop spans 14 amino acids. Trimming left V 1 base short and J 5 bases short, with 9 bases between. Overall study findings and caveats: A handful of TRBV segments, including TRBV5-6, TRBV5-1 and TRBV20-1, were more frequent in patients than controls.

TCR beta libraries were prepared from cDNA with unique molecular identifiers. Each CDR3 protein gets one entry after TCRdb re-called the PCR reads with MiXCR. There are around 250,000 distinct CDR3 sequences in the sample; 36% occur only once, and 4.5% to 5.5% lies in the top ten. Sequencing used blood. The receptor was isolated from a girl between 5 and 17 years old with multiple sclerosis. V gene TRBV5-1 combines with J gene TRBJ2-2; tentatively, D is TRBD1 (6 bases). The CDR3 DNA reads TGCGCCAGCAGCTTGTACAGGGAGACCGGGGAGCTGTTTTTT. Residues: CASSLYRETGELFF.